This T cell receptor (beta chain) was recorded in a study of CD8 T cells in Susac syndrome. Germline V gene lookup returns CDR1 MNHEY and CDR2 SMNVEV (reference sequence). This CDR3 is 13 amino acids long. Trimming removed 6 bases at V and 4 bases at J, with 10 bases between. This clonotype was seen only once. The target antigen is unknown. Reverse transcription of roughly 0.5 to 1 ug RNA was carried out with random hexamers. TCRdb called the immunoSEQ multiplex PCR reads again in MiXCR, with one record for every CDR3 protein. The sample has about 82,000 distinct CDR3 sequences; around 96% are singletons. It was negative isolation that provided the CD8+ and CD4+ T cells, whereas TEMRA cells were enriched by FACS. Study-wide results and limits: A handful of Susac-specific public clones appeared in CD8+ TEMRA repertoires, and some 15 in total CD8+ repertoires. An acknowledgment was made by the study that its TCR sequencing and HLA analysis involved relatively few individuals.

This sequence was found in a human donor with Susac syndrome. V is TRBV27 and J is TRBJ2-1; D is undetermined. The sequencing input was CD8+ T cells from PBMCs. The CDR3 DNA is TGTGCCAGCAGGCCGAGAACATACAATGAGCAGTTCTTC. Translation gives CASRPRTYNEQFF.